The 32 T cell receptor beta chains below come from one sample, sequenced in a study of cytomegalovirus exposure and HLA in healthy donors. Profiling relied on immunoSEQ multiplex PCR, and the TCRdb table lists in-frame clones only, not all of them. The sample has a few hundred thousand clones; roughly 90% are singletons. Sequencing was performed on PBMCs. The receptors shown here come from a man aged 18 to 35 in good health and CMV-seropositive.

This chain uses TRBV6-1 with TRBJ2-4; D is undetermined. From germline, CDR1 is MNHNS and CDR2 SASEGT. This CDR3 is built from 14 residues. Between the trimmed V and J ends, which lost 0 bases and 2 bases, there was a span of 5 bases. CDR3 sequence (DNA): TGTGCCAGCAGTGAAGCGGGGACCAAAAACATTCAGTACTTC. Translation gives CASSEAGTKNIQYF.

The V gene is TRBV6-5, the J gene TRBJ2-7; TRBD1 agrees at 8 bases. The CDR3 extends over 15 amino acids. J was trimmed by 4 bases and V by 2 bases; bases with no gene match: 7. Germline CDR1 reads MNHEY; CDR2 reads SVGAGI. CDR3 coding DNA: TGTGCCAGCAGTTACAGGTCAGGGGGCTGGTACGAGCAGTACTTC. Its translation: CASSYRSGGWYEQYF.

CDR3 coding DNA: TGTGCCAGCAGTTTGCAGACAGCGAACACTGAAGCTTTCTTT. This encodes CASSLQTANTEAFF. The chain joins TRBV6-1 to TRBJ1-1; possible D gene TRBD1, 5 bases. The CDR3 consists of 14 residues. V lost 5 bases and J lost 1, with 11 bases in between. Germline values: CDR1 MNHNS, CDR2 SASEGT.

The chain employs TRBV5-4 and TRBJ1-1; 9 bases are a match to TRBD1. The V segment lost 2 bases and the J segment 1 base; nucleotides outside the gene matches: 0. Germline V lookup: CDR1 SGHNT, CDR2 YYREEE (reference sequence). This CDR3 contains 14 residues. The CDR3 region is CASSLQGANTEAFF. The CDR3 DNA is TGTGCCAGCAGCTTACAGGGGGCGAACACTGAAGCTTTCTTT.

V is TRBV4-1 and J is TRBJ2-7; TRBD2 agrees at 8 bases. The CDR3 consists of 16 residues. Germline loops: CDR1 MGHRA, CDR2 YSYEKL. Trimming cost V 5 bases and J 2 bases; bases outside gene matches: 11. Written as DNA, the CDR3 is TGCGCCAGCAGCGTAAAGCAAGCGGGAGTTCCCTACGAGCAGTACTTC. Residues: CASSVKQAGVPYEQYF.

The rearrangement uses TRBV6-1 and TRBJ2-7; D gene ambiguous. Germline V gives CDR1 MNHNS, CDR2 SASEGT. The CDR3 spans 12 residues. V was shortened by 2 bases and J by 3 bases, with 5 bases between the two germline ends. The chain's CDR3 is CASSENYYEQYF. Written as DNA, the CDR3 is TGTGCCAGCAGTGAAAATTACTACGAGCAGTACTTC.

V is TRBV28 and J is TRBJ1-2; D not certain. This CDR3 comprises 15 residues. Per germline, CDR1 MDHEN and CDR2 SYDVKM. V lost 4 bases and J 6 bases, leaving 18 bases between the germline ends. The CDR3 reads CASSSPFSGFNGYTF. The CDR3 bases are TGTGCCAGCAGTTCACCCTTCTCCGGGTTCAATGGCTACACCTTC.

This chain connects TRBV10-3 to TRBJ2-3; D remains ambiguous. The CDR3 runs 13 residues. Germline V gene data show CDR1 as ENHRY and CDR2 as SYGVKD. Trimming removed 7 bases at V and 2 bases at J, with 10 bases between. The chain's CDR3 is CAITSQDTDTQYF. The DNA for the CDR3 is TGTGCCATCACGAGCCAGGACACAGATACGCAGTATTTT.

The rearrangement joins TRBV6-5 to TRBJ2-7, with TRBD1 identical over 7 bases. J gave up 5 bases and V 6 bases, and 10 bases lay outside the gene matches. The CDR3 sequence is 14 residues long. Germline V lookup: CDR1 MNHEY, CDR2 SVGAGI. CDR3 DNA: TGTGCCAGCAGCTTCCTCGACAGGGTAAACGAGCAGTACTTC. Protein: CASSFLDRVNEQYF.

This rearrangement joins TRBV30 to TRBJ1-4; D not resolved. The V gene's germline CDR1 is GTSNPN and CDR2 SVGIG (reference sequence). The V and J ends lost 2 bases and 7 bases respectively, with 14 bases between them. The CDR3 extends over 14 amino acids. The CDR3 sequence is CAWSLSGVSEKLFF. The CDR3 nucleotides are TGTGCCTGGAGTCTTTCTGGTGTGAGTGAAAAACTGTTTTTT.

The CDR3, as DNA: TGTGCCAGCAGCCACCCGGGACTCAAATCGGGGGGCTACACCTTC. Its translation is CASSHPGLKSGGYTF. V gene TRBV7-9 combines with J gene TRBJ1-2, with D maybe TRBD1 (5 bases). This CDR3 has 15 residues. V was shortened by 5 bases and J by 8 bases, with 21 bases between the two germline ends. CDR1 is SEHNR and CDR2 is FQNEAQ in the germline V gene (reference sequence).

This chain joins TRBV5-6 and TRBJ1-4, with 8 bases matching TRBD1. Unmatched junction bases numbered 3, after V lost 3 bases and J lost 8 bases. The CDR3 covers 13 residues. Per the germline V gene, CDR1 is SGHDT and CDR2 is YYEEEE. The CDR3 loop reads CASSYDRGEKLFF. The CDR3 coding sequence is TGTGCCAGCAGCTACGACAGGGGCGAAAAACTGTTTTTT.

The CDR3 region is CASSPGTGMNTEAFF. The DNA for the CDR3 is TGTGCCAGTAGTCCCGGGACAGGCATGAACACTGAAGCTTTCTTT. V is TRBV19 and J is TRBJ1-1; 8 bases line up with TRBD1. With 5 bases clipped from V and 0 bases from J, the junction kept 5 bases outside the gene matches. CDR3 length: 15 amino acids. The germline CDR1 and CDR2 sequences are LNHDA and SQIVND (reference sequence).

V gene TRBV11-1 combines with J gene TRBJ2-3; TRBD2 is a possible D gene (5 bases). The V gene lost 9 bases and the J gene lost 5 bases, with 15 bases spanning the gap. CDR3 length: 13 amino acids. Germline CDR1 is SGHAT and CDR2 is FQDESV (reference sequence). The CDR3 loop reads CASSDRERDTQYF. The CDR3 DNA reads as TGTGCCAGTTCTGACCGGGAAAGAGATACGCAGTATTTT.

The chain has TRBV6-1 and TRBJ1-2, with D uncertain. The CDR3 is 13 amino acids. Trimming removed 7 bases from V and 7 bases from J, with 16 bases in between. CDR1 and CDR2 from the germline V gene are MNHNS and SASEGT. The CDR3: CASTQDGAGGYTF. CDR3 bases: TGTGCCAGCACCCAGGACGGAGCAGGTGGCTACACCTTC.

V usage is TRBV7-8 and J usage is TRBJ2-3, with 11 bases identical to TRBD2. Per germline, CDR1 SGHVS and CDR2 FQNEAQ. Unmatched junction bases numbered 6, after V lost 3 bases and J lost 4 bases. This CDR3 spans 16 amino acids. CDR3 protein: CASSFLAGGPADTQYF. The CDR3 nucleotides are TGTGCCAGCAGCTTTTTAGCGGGAGGGCCGGCAGATACGCAGTATTTT.

This clone turned up a few times. This sequence joins TRBV19 and TRBJ1-5, with a possible D match to TRBD1 (5 bases). Trimming took 3 bases from V and 2 from J, leaving 8 bases between them. The CDR3 totals 14 residues. Germline V gene sequence: CDR1 LNHDA, CDR2 SQIVND (reference sequence). DNA of the CDR3: TGTGCCAGTAGTATGGACAATGGCAATCAGCCCCAGCATTTT. Translated: CASSMDNGNQPQHF. The whole variable domain, filled in from reference TRBV19 and TRBJ1-5, reads DGGITQSPKYLFRKEGQNVTLSCEQNLNHDAMYWYRQDPGQGLRLIYYSQIVNDFQKGDIAEGYSVSREKKESFPLTVTSAQKNPTAFYLCASSMDNGNQPQHFGDGTRLSIL.

The chain has TRBV19 and TRBJ2-1; weak D call: TRBD2 (6 bases). Germline loops: CDR1 LNHDA, CDR2 SQIVND (reference sequence). The CDR3 length is 14 residues. Trimming cost V 3 bases and J 2 bases, with 8 bases left between them. The CDR3 loop is CASSMGGPYNEQFF. For the CDR3, the DNA is TGTGCCAGTAGTATGGGAGGACCCTACAATGAGCAGTTCTTC.

The chain recombines TRBV27 with TRBJ1-5; TRBD1 agrees at 7 bases. The CDR3 has 13 residues. J lost 4 bases, V lost 10 bases, and 7 bases had no gene match. In germline, CDR1 is MNHEY, CDR2 SMNVEV (reference sequence). In DNA form, the CDR3 reads TGTGCCACCGGGACAGCTATAAATCAGCCCCAGCATTTT. Protein product: CATGTAINQPQHF.

The chain uses TRBV5-4 and TRBJ1-2; possible D gene TRBD1, 5 bases. CDR1 SGHNT and CDR2 YYREEE come from the germline V gene (reference sequence). This CDR3 spans 12 amino acids. Deletions cut 4 bases from V and 6 bases from J, with 10 bases between. As DNA, the CDR3 is TGTGCCAGCAGCCAGCAGGGCGATGGCTACACCTTC. It codes for CASSQQGDGYTF.

The rearrangement links TRBV5-6 to TRBJ2-7; possibly TRBD2 for D (5 bases). CDR1 and CDR2 from the germline V gene are SGHDT and YYEEEE. V was shortened by 1 base and J by 4 bases, with 6 bases between the two germline ends. The CDR3 extends over 12 amino acids. For the CDR3, the DNA is TGTGCCAGCAGCTTGTCGGGGTACGAGCAGTACTTC. Translated: CASSLSGYEQYF.

In this sample, this clone turned up once. The chain recombines TRBV27 with TRBJ1-2; a weak D match, TRBD1 (6 bases). CDR1 MNHEY and CDR2 SMNVEV come from the germline V gene (reference sequence). V lost 6 bases, J lost 3 bases, and 11 bases lay in between. The CDR3 length is 13 residues. DNA for the CDR3: TGTGCCAGCAGCCTACAGGGCCACTATGGCTACACCTTC. This gives the protein CASSLQGHYGYTF.

This chain links TRBV19 with TRBJ2-2; 8 nucleotides match TRBD1. With V trimmed by 2 bases and J by 5 bases, 1 base remained unmatched. The CDR3 contains 14 residues. Germline CDR1 LNHDA, CDR2 SQIVND (reference sequence). The chain's CDR3 is CASSIQGATGELFF. The CDR3 DNA reads as TGTGCCAGTAGTATACAGGGGGCAACCGGGGAGCTGTTTTTT. The full variable domain, in which reference TRBV19 and TRBJ2-2 provide the parts outside the CDR3, is DGGITQSPKYLFRKEGQNVTLSCEQNLNHDAMYWYRQDPGQGLRLIYYSQIVNDFQKGDIAEGYSVSREKKESFPLTVTSAQKNPTAFYLCASSIQGATGELFFGEGSRLTVL.

The J gene is TRBJ2-7, the V gene TRBV20-1, with no clear D. V lost 4 bases, J lost 2 bases, and 6 bases lay in between. Looked up from germline, CDR1 is DFQATT and CDR2 is SNEGSKA (reference sequence). CDR3 length equals 11 residues. CDR3 bases: TGCAGTGCTATTAGTACCTACGAGCAGTACTTC. This gives the protein CSAISTYEQYF.

Written as DNA, the CDR3 is TGCAGTACGGACAGGGACTGGGGCTACACCTTC. This codes for CSTDRDWGYTF. The chain recombines TRBV20-1 with TRBJ1-2; 8 bases agree with TRBD1. From germline, CDR1 is DFQATT and CDR2 SNEGSKA (reference sequence). CDR3 length: 11 amino acids. The V and J ends lost 8 bases and 8 bases, in that order; junction bases with no gene match: 7.

This chain links TRBV5-6 with TRBJ2-3; D is ambiguous. CDR1 is SGHDT, CDR2 YYEEEE, per germline. The CDR3 is 16 amino acids. V lost 0 bases and J lost 2, with 13 bases in between. The CDR3 region has the DNA TGTGCCAGCAGCTTGGGCCCTCCGCGACACACAGATACGCAGTATTTT. It yields the protein CASSLGPPRHTDTQYF.

The chain carries TRBV6-5 and TRBJ2-1, with 12 bases lining up with TRBD2. Germline V gene sequence: CDR1 MNHEY, CDR2 SVGAGI. The ends lost 4 bases at V and 6 bases at J; junction bases unmatched: 7. CDR3 length: 16 residues. CDR3 sequence (DNA): TGTGCCAGCAGTTGGGGGGCTAGCGGGAGGGGCAATGAGCAGTTCTTC. Amino acids: CASSWGASGRGNEQFF.

In DNA, the CDR3 is TGTGCCAGCAGTTTTGGTCTTCAGGGGCGGGATACGCAGTATTTT. Residues: CASSFGLQGRDTQYF. The rearrangement uses TRBV28 and TRBJ2-3, with D possibly being TRBD1 (6 bases). The CDR3 has 15 residues. Trimming cost V 3 bases and J 6 bases, with 16 bases left between them. Germline V gene lookup returns CDR1 MDHEN and CDR2 SYDVKM.

This chain connects TRBV5-5 to TRBJ1-1; TRBD1 agrees at 9 bases. CDR1 is SGHKS, CDR2 YYEKEE, per germline (reference sequence). This CDR3 has 15 amino acids. The junction had 5 bases not matched to a gene; V was cut back by 5 bases and J by 0 bases. CDR3 loop: CASRDRGTLNTEAFF. In DNA form, the CDR3 reads TGTGCCAGCAGGGACAGGGGTACATTGAACACTGAAGCTTTCTTT.

This chain links TRBV19 with TRBJ1-2, with D perhaps TRBD1 (5 bases). Trimming took 5 bases from V and 2 from J, leaving 12 bases between them. Germline V CDR1 and CDR2: LNHDA, SQIVND (reference sequence). This CDR3 is built from 14 residues. The CDR3 protein is CASSFTGANYGYTF. The CDR3 nucleotides are TGTGCCAGTAGTTTCACCGGGGCCAACTATGGCTACACCTTC.

The chain combines TRBV2 with TRBJ1-2; D ambiguous. The CDR3 totals 11 residues. V shed 7 bases and J shed 2 bases, with 5 bases lying between them. Germline CDR1 and CDR2: SNHLY and FYNNEI. The DNA for the CDR3 is TGTGCCAGCATGGACAACTATGGCTACACCTTC. This sequence encodes CASMDNYGYTF.

This clone has only one observation. The V call is TRBV27, the J call TRBJ2-7; D is unresolved. CDR3 length: 13 residues. Germline lookup yields CDR1 MNHEY and CDR2 SMNVEV (reference sequence). V was pared by 2 bases and J by 3 bases, with 8 bases between. The CDR3 here is CASSLGVIYEQYF. The CDR3, as DNA: TGTGCCAGCAGTTTAGGCGTAATCTACGAGCAGTACTTC.